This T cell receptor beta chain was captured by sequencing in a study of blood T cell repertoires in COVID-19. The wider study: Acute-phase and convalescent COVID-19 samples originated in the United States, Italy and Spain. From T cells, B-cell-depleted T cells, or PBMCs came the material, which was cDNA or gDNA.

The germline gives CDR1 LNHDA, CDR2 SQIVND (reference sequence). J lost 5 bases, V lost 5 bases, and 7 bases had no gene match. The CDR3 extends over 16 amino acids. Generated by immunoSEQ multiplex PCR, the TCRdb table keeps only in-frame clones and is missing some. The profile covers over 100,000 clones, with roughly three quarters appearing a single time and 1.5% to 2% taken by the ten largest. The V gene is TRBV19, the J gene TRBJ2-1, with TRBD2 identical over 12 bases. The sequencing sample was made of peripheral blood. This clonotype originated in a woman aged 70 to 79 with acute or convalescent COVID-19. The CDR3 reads CASSRAGLAGNNEQFF. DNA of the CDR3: TGTGCCAGTAGTCGCGCCGGACTAGCGGGGAACAATGAGCAGTTCTTC. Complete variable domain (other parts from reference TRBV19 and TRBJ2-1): DGGITQSPKYLFRKEGQNVTLSCEQNLNHDAMYWYRQDPGQGLRLIYYSQIVNDFQKGDIAEGYSVSREKKESFPLTVTSAQKNPTAFYLCASSRAGLAGNNEQFFGPGTRLTVL.